This T cell receptor beta chain was found in a study of T cell repertoires in cytomegalovirus infection. About the research overall: Use of recently identified HLA-C-restricted and well-studied HLA-B-restricted CMV epitopes was part of the study. Public signatures in TCR beta pointed to CMV infection and matching HLA type.

The CDR3 covers 14 residues. Trimming shortened V by 3 bases and J by 5 bases, and 14 bases separated the two germline ends. TCRdb reanalysed the reads using MiXCR and keeps one entry per CDR3 protein. The sample consists of roughly 280,000 distinct CDR3 sequences, 22% of them appearing once. Many counts were recorded for this clonotype. The antigen is unknown. Findings and caveats of the study: It was HLA-C-restricted CMV-specific TCR beta clonotypes that dominated the response ex vivo.

V gene TRBV12-3 or TRBV12-4 combines with J gene TRBJ2-7; no clear D. The sequences come from cultured PBMCs, collected from culture after CMV antigen stimulation. The receptor was derived from a human donor in good health (CMV status not recorded). Some clones in this sample may be carry-over from other donors' samples. The DNA for the CDR3 is TGTGCCAGCAGTTTTGGCAGAGCGACGGACGAGCAGTACTTC. Protein product: CASSFGRATDEQYF.